This TCR beta chain emerged from a study of STAT5B mutations in CD4+ large granular lymphocyte leukemia. Study in general: The CDR3 'QG' motif was associated with a particular HLA allele among healthy donors.

V was clipped by 5 bases and J by 0 bases, with 7 bases between them. Germline assignment: CDR1 MNHNS and CDR2 SASEGT. CDR3 size: 13 residues. Produced via immunoSEQ multiplex PCR; TCRdb's table is partial and in-frame only. The sample carries some 29,000 clones, around 80% recorded once. The chain uses TRBV6-1 and TRBJ1-1; D not certain. Sequenced input: CD4+ T cells from blood buffy coats. The source of this sequence is a human donor in good health. In DNA form, the CDR3 reads TGTGCCAGCAGTACGGCATTGAACACTGAAGCTTTCTTT. Translation gives CASSTALNTEAFF.